The 2 T cell receptor beta chains below all came from one sample that was sequenced in a study of breast tumors, draining lymph nodes, adjacent tissues. TCRdb analysed the multiplex PCR reads with MiXCR anew, one entry per CDR3 protein. The sample has around 19,000 distinct CDR3 sequences, more than 25% seen once. The specimen was breast tumor tissue. The receptors here all came from a female donor with breast cancer. Some clones in this sample may be carry-over from other donors' samples.

As for this clonotype: The junction departs from the called germline gene at one end, perhaps through a read error. V is TRBV29-1 and J is TRBJ1-1; weak D call: TRBD1 (6 bases). The CDR3 is made up of 13 amino acids. CDR1 and CDR2 (germline): SQVTM, ANQGSEA. Here the CDR3 reads CSARGGQDTEAFF. CDR3 DNA sequence: TGCAGCGCCCGGGGGGGGCAGGACACAGAAGCTTTCTTT.

About this clonotype itself: With a much larger clone just one base away, this may be a read error. The V gene is TRBV5-6, the J gene TRBJ2-5; 7 bases align to TRBD2. With V trimmed by 6 bases and J by 3 bases, 17 bases remained unmatched. Germline CDR1 is SGHDT and CDR2 is YYEEEE. The CDR3 runs 17 residues. The CDR3 DNA sequence: TGTGCCAGCACTTTCCTGACGGGACTAACGGGAGAAGAGACCCAGTACTTC. Residues: CASTFLTGLTGEETQYF.